Following are 14 T cell receptor beta chains from one sample sequenced in a study of blood T cells in healthy people across ages. Next came a second PCR, run for roughly 6 to 11 cycles, which used a sample-barcoded 5' primer along with a J-beta primer mix. Each CDR3 protein is one row after TCRdb ran MiXCR on the 5' RACE reads. The sample includes 500,000 to 700,000 distinct CDR3 sequences, approximately 30% of them seen just once. Sequenced sample: blood. These receptors were collected from a woman aged 80 or over in good health.

The chain employs TRBV5-1 and TRBJ1-1; weak D call: TRBD1 (6 bases). Germline V gene lookup returns CDR1 SGHRS and CDR2 YFSETQ. This CDR3 spans 17 amino acids. V shed 3 bases and J shed 0 bases, with 18 bases lying between them. The CDR3 DNA is TGCGCCAGCAGCTCCTCTCCTACAGGGAATCTGAACACTGAAGCTTTCTTT. Protein sequence: CASSSSPTGNLNTEAFF.

This clonotype was seen a handful of times. This chain uses TRBV5-4 with TRBJ2-1, with D possibly matching TRBD2 (5 bases). The last part of the DNA fits TRBJ2-7 better; the J call may be wrong. Looked up from germline, CDR1 is SGHNT and CDR2 is YYREEE (reference sequence). The CDR3 length is 14 residues. The CDR3 loop is CASTTSRVYNEQYF. The CDR3 DNA is TGTGCCAGCACCACTAGTAGGGTCTACAATGAGCAGTACTTC.

This chain uses TRBV20-1 with TRBJ1-3; D gene ambiguous. Germline assignment: CDR1 DFQATT and CDR2 SNEGSKA (reference sequence). Deletions cut 0 bases from V and 2 bases from J, with 11 bases between. The CDR3 is 15 residues long. The chain's CDR3 is CSARDVKVPGNTIYF. CDR3 nucleotide sequence: TGCAGTGCTAGAGATGTCAAGGTTCCTGGAAACACCATATATTTT.

This clonotype appeared a few times. A much larger clone is a single base away; this may be a read error. CDR3 loop: CASSSRGLAPDTRYF. CDR3 nucleotide sequence: TGTGCCAGCAGCTCCCGAGGGTTAGCTCCAGATACGCGGTATTTT. J is TRBJ2-3 and V is TRBV7-3; possibly TRBD2 for D (5 bases). Looked up from germline, CDR1 is SGHTA and CDR2 is FQGTGA. The CDR3 sequence is 15 residues long.

This clonotype has at least ten counts. The J gene is TRBJ2-1, the V gene TRBV6-2 or TRBV6-3; no firm D call. Looked up from germline, CDR1 is MNHEY and CDR2 is SVGEGT. Trimming stripped 5 bases from V and 8 bases from J, with 10 bases between. This CDR3 contains 12 residues. This chain's CDR3 is CASSPSVYEQFF. CDR3 nucleotide sequence: TGTGCCAGCAGTCCCTCGGTTTATGAGCAGTTCTTC.

This clonotype was counted ten times or more. The chain links TRBV4-3 to TRBJ2-3, with D tentatively TRBD2 (7 bases). V was cut by 0 bases and J by 2 bases, with 12 bases left in between. Germline-derived CDR1 and CDR2 are LGHNA and YSLEER. The CDR3 loop spans 16 amino acids. The CDR3 sequence is CASSQDSGGPTDTQYF. The CDR3 region has the DNA TGCGCCAGCAGCCAAGATTCCGGGGGGCCCACAGATACGCAGTATTTT.

This clonotype was seen at least ten times. This chain links TRBV7-7 with TRBJ2-2, with D perhaps assigned TRBD1 or TRBD2 (6 bases each). Germline CDR1 is SSHAT and CDR2 is FNYEAQ (reference sequence). This CDR3 has 11 residues. CDR3 sequence (DNA): TGTGCTACCGAGGGGGGCGGGGAGCTGTTTTTT. This codes for CATEGGGELFF.

This clonotype was picked up many times. CDR3 coding DNA: TGTGCCAGCAGTAACTCCTATGGCTACACCTTC. It encodes CASSNSYGYTF. The chain uses TRBV25-1 and TRBJ1-2; D remains unclear. Deletions cut 5 bases from V and 4 bases from J, with 5 bases between. Germline V gene sequence: CDR1 MGHDK, CDR2 SYGVNS. The CDR3 runs 11 residues.

V gene TRBV28 combines with J gene TRBJ1-5; no firm D call. The V gene lost 8 bases and the J gene lost 3 bases, with 11 bases spanning the gap. This CDR3 region has 13 residues. CDR1 and CDR2 from the germline V gene are MDHEN and SYDVKM. The CDR3 DNA sequence: TGTGCCAGCTACCAAGGGTTCAATCAGCCCCAGCATTTT. Translating gives CASYQGFNQPQHF.

There are a few counts of this clonotype. This may be a read error: a much more frequent sequence differs by one nucleotide. The chain uses TRBV10-3 and TRBJ2-7; 8 positions match TRBD1. From germline, CDR1 is ENHRY and CDR2 SYGVKD. J was trimmed by 3 bases and V by 7 bases; bases with no gene match: 8. The CDR3 runs to 14 residues. CDR3 coding DNA: TGTGCCATCACCCCCGGACAGGGAGGCTACGAGCAGTACTTC. Its protein is CAITPGQGGYEQYF.

This clonotype came up many times. This may be a read error, as it is one base from a much larger clone. The chain joins TRBV5-1 to TRBJ2-7; 13 nucleotides match TRBD2. This CDR3 spans 16 amino acids. J lost 7 bases, V lost 4 bases, and 11 bases had no gene match. CDR1 is SGHRS and CDR2 is YFSETQ in the germline V gene. In DNA form, the CDR3 reads TGCGCCAGCAGCGTTGGACTAGCGGGGGCGTACAATGAGCAGTACTTC. Translated: CASSVGLAGAYNEQYF.

V usage is TRBV28 and J usage is TRBJ1-2, with a possible D match to TRBD1 (5 bases). Germline CDR1 and CDR2: MDHEN and SYDVKM. V was trimmed by 5 bases and J by 5 bases, leaving 15 bases between them. CDR3 length: 14 amino acids. CDR3 sequence (DNA): TGTGCCAGCAGTCCCCCGGGGGGACGGTATGGCTACACCTTC. Its translation is CASSPPGGRYGYTF.

This clonotype was picked up many times. The chain has TRBV9 and TRBJ2-7; D unclear. V was pared by 0 bases and J by 5 bases, with 15 bases between. The CDR3 totals 15 residues. Germline loops: CDR1 SGDLS, CDR2 YYNGEE. For the CDR3, the DNA is TGTGCCAGCAGCGTAGAAGGCAGGCGCATCGACGAGCAGTACTTC. Amino acid sequence: CASSVEGRRIDEQYF.

This clonotype was observed a few times. One junction end does not reproduce the germline sequence, and a read error may be involved. The rearrangement joins TRBV30 to TRBJ2-6, with D tentatively TRBD1 or TRBD2 (6 bases each). The CDR3 has 15 amino acids. Looked up from germline, CDR1 is GTSNPN and CDR2 is SVGIG (reference sequence). The CDR3 protein is CAWSVHGPGANVRTF. The CDR3 DNA is TGTGCCTGGAGTGTACATGGGCCGGGGGCCAACGTCCGGACTTTC.